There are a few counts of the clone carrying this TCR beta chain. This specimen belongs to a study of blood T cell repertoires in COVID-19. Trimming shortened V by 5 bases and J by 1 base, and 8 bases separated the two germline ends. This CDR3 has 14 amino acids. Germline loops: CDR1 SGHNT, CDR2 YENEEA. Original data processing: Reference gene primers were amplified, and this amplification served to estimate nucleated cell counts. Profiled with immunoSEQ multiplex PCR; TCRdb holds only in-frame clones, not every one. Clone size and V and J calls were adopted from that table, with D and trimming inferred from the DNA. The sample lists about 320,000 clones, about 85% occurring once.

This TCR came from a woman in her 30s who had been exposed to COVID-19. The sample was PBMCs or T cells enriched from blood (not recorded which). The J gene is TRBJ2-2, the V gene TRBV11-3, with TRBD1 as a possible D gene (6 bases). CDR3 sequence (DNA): TGTGCCAGCAGCCAGACAGGGAACACCGGGGAGCTGTTTTTT. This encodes CASSQTGNTGELFF.